Detailed here is one T cell receptor beta chain. Its target is not known. The data originate from a study of vaccination and CD4 T cells after COVID-19. Findings and limits, study-wide: The great majority, 304 of 307 vaccine-specific clones, proved spike mono-reactive in convalescent patients.

The CDR3 has 15 amino acids. V lost 7 bases to trimming and J lost 5 bases, with 20 bases between them. Germline assignment: CDR1 LNHDA and CDR2 SQIVND (reference sequence). Treatment here: roughly 11-day PBMC culture with coronavirus spike peptide pools or control peptides (ViraFEST assay). An unexposed donor provided the CD4+ T cells, which were collected before the COVID-19 pandemic (2011-2018). The study sequenced cultured CD4+ T cell DNA using the Oncomine TCR Beta short-read assay. MiXCR, run by TCRdb on the PCR reads, gives a single entry per CDR3 protein. The sample shows more than 6,000 distinct CDR3 sequences, about 36% of them seen only once.

The chain recombines TRBV19 with TRBJ1-1; TRBD1 is a possible D gene (6 bases). This TCR was recovered from a human donor in good health. Sequencing input: CD4+ T cells from blood, cultured in vitro. In DNA form, the CDR3 reads TGTGCCAGTATCACAGGTGAGGGGGGAAGGACTGAAGCTTTCTTT. Translated: CASITGEGGRTEAFF.